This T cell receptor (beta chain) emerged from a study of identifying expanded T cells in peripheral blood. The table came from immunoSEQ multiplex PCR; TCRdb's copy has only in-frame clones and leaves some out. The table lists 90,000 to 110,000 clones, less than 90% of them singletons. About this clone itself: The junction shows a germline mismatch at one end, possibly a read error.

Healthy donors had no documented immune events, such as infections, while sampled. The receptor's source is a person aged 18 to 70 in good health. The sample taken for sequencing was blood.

Here the CDR3 DNA reads TGTGCCAGCCGTTACCTAGAGGCAGGGCGACAAGAGACCCAGTACTTC. It specifies CASRYLEAGRQETQYF. The chain carries TRBV6-5 and TRBJ2-5, with TRBD1 as a possible D gene (5 bases). In germline, CDR1 is MNHEY, CDR2 SVGAGI. The CDR3 is 16 residues long.